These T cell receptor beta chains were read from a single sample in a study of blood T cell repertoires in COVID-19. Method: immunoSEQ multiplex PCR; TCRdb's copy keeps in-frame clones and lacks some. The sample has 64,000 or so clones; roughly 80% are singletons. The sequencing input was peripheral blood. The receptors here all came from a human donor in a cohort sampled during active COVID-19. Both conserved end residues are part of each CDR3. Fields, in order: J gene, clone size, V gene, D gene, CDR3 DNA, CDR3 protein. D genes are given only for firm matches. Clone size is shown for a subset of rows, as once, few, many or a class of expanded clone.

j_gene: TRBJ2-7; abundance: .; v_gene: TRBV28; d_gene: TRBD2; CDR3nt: TGTGCCAGCAGCCCGCGACTAGCGGGAGGCCGGCACGAGCAGTACTTC; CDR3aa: CASSPRLAGGRHEQYF
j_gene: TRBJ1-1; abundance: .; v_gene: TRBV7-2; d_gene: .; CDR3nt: TGTGCCAGCAGCTCATTCAGGGCGGACACTGAAGCTTTCTTT; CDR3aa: CASSSFRADTEAFF
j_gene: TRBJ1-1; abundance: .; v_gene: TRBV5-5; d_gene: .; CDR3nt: TGTGCCAGCAGCTTGCTATTAACGGGTGAAGCTTTCTTT; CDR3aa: CASSLLLTGEAFF
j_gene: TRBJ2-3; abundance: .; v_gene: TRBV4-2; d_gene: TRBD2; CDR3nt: TGTGCCAGCAGCCAAGGGCTAGCGGTGACGCAGTATTTT; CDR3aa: CASSQGLAVTQYF
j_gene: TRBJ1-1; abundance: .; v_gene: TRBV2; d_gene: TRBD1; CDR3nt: TGTGCCAGCAGGGTTGACAGGGGCCGCAACACTGAAGCTTTCTTT; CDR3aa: CASRVDRGRNTEAFF
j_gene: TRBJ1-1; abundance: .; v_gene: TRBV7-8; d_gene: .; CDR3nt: TGTGCCAGCAGCCCACCGACAGTTGAAGCTTTCTTT; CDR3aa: CASSPPTVEAFF
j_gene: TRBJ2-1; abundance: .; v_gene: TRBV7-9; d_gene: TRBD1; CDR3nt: TGTGCCAGCAGCCGCACAGGGGGCCGGAATGAGCAGTTCTTC; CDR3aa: CASSRTGGRNEQFF
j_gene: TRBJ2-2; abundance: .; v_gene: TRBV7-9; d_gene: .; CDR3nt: TGTGCCAGCAGCTTAACCCTACCAACCGGGGAGCTGTTTTTT; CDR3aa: CASSLTLPTGELFF
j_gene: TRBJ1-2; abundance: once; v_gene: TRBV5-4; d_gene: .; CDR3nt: TGTGCCAGCAGTTTAGGACAGAATGGCTACACCTTC; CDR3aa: CASSLGQNGYTF
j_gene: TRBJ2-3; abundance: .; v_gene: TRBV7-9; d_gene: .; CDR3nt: TGTGCCAGCAGCTCCGGACTGAGATCGAATACGCAGTATTTT; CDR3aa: CASSSGLRSNTQYF
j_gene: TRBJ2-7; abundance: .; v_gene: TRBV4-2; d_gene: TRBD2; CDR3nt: TGTGCCAGCAGCCCTGGGGCCGGACTAGCGGCTTACGAGCAGTACTTC; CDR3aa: CASSPGAGLAAYEQYF
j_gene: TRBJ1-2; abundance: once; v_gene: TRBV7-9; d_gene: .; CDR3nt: TGTGCCAGCAGTCCCTCGGTGAACTATGGCTACACCTTC; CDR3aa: CASSPSVNYGYTF
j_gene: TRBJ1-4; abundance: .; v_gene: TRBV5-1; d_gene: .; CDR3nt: TGCGCCAGCAGCTCGGAGTCTAATGAAAAACTGTTTTTT; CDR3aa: CASSSESNEKLFF
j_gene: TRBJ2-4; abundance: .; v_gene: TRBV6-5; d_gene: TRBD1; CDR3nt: TGTGCCAGCAGCACTCGGGACAGAACAAACATTCAGTACTTC; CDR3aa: CASSTRDRTNIQYF
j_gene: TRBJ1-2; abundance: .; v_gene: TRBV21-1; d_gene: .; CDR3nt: TGTGCCAGCAGCCCACCACATGGCGGCCAGGGAGGCGGCTACACCTTC; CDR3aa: CASSPPHGGQGGGYTF
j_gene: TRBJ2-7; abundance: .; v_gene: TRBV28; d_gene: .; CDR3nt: TGTGCCAGCAGTTTCCCACAGGGCCACGAGCAGTACTTC; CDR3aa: CASSFPQGHEQYF
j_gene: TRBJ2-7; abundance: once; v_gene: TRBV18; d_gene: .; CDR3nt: TGTGCCAGCTCACGGGGGGGCGGCTCCTACGAGCAGTACTTC; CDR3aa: CASSRGGGSYEQYF
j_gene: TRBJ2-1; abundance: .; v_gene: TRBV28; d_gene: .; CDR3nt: TGTGCCAGCAGTTTGACAGTGTACGAGCAGTTCTTC; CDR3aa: CASSLTVYEQFF
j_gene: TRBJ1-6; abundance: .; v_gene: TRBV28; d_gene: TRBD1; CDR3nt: TGTGCCAGCTCCACCGGGACAGGGGGCCGCAATTCACCCCTCCACTTT; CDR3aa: CASSTGTGGRNSPLHF
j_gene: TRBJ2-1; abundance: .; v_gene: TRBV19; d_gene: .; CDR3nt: TGTGCCAGTAGTAGCGGTTACAATGAGCAGTTCTTC; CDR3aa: CASSSGYNEQFF
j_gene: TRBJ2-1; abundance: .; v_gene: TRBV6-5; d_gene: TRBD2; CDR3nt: TGTGCCAGCACTCGGTCGACTAGCGGCAATGAGCAGTTCTTC; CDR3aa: CASTRSTSGNEQFF
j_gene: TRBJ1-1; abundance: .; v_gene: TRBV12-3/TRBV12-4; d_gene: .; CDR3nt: TGTGCCAGCAGAGGCCCGAGAGGCGCTGAAGCTTTCTTT; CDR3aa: CASRGPRGAEAFF
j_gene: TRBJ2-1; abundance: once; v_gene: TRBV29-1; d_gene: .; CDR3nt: TGCAGCGTTGTCGGAGGGCCGCAGGAGCAGTTCTTC; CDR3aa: CSVVGGPQEQFF
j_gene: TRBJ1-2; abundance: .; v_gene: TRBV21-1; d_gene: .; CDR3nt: TGTGCCAGCAGCAAAGGCTGGACGGGTAAGGGGGCGGACTACTATGGCTACACCTTC; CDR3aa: CASSKGWTGKGADYYGYTF
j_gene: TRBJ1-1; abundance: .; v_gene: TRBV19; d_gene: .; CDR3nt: TGTGCCAGTACCCCCTTAGGGTTTAGCGGACACACTGAAGCTTTCTTT; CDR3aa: CASTPLGFSGHTEAFF
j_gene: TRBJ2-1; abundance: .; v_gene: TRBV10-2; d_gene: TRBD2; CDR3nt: TGCGCCAGCACTAAAGGGACTAGCGGGAGGTTCCACAATGAGCAGTTCTTC; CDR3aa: CASTKGTSGRFHNEQFF
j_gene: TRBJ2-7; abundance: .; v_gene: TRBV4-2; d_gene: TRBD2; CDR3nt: TGTGCCAGCAGCCAAGATGTGGCGGCGGGAGGGGGCAATCACGAGCAGTACTTC; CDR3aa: CASSQDVAAGGGNHEQYF
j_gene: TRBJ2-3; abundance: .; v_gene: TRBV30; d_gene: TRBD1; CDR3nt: TGTGCGTTTGGACAGGTCAGGACAGATACGCAGTATTTT; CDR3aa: CAFGQVRTDTQYF
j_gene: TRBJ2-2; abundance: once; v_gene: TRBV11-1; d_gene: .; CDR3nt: TGTGCCAGCAGCTTGGACACTTCGGAGACCGGGGAGCTGTTTTTT; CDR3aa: CASSLDTSETGELFF
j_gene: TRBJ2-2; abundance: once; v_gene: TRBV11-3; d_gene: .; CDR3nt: TGTGCCAGCAGCTTCTCTAGCGTAACCGGGGAGCTGTTTTTT; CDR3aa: CASSFSSVTGELFF
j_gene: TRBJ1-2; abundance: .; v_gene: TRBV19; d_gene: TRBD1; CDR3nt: TGTGCCAGCTCCGGGACAGCCTATGGCTACACCTTC; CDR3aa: CASSGTAYGYTF
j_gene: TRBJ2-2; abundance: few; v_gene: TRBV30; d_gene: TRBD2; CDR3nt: TGTGCCTGGAGTGTTTCGGGAGGGGAAACCGGGGAGCTGTTTTTT; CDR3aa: CAWSVSGGETGELFF
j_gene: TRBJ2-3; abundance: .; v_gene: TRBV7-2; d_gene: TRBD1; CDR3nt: TGTGCCAGCAGCTTAGGAGGGTGGGGACAGGGGTCCACAGATACGCAGTATTTT; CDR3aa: CASSLGGWGQGSTDTQYF
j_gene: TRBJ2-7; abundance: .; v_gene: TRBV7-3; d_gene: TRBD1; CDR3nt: TGTGCCAGCAGCTTATCCGGACAGGGGACGGGGCAGTACTTC; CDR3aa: CASSLSGQGTGQYF
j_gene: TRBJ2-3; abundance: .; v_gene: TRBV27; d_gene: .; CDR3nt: TGTGCCAGCACCTTGCATGGCGCGACGGGTCATACAGATACGCAGTATTTT; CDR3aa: CASTLHGATGHTDTQYF
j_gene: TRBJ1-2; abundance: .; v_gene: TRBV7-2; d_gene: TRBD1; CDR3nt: TGTGCCAGCAGTTCCGAACAGGGGGCGTATGGCTACACCTTC; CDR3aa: CASSSEQGAYGYTF
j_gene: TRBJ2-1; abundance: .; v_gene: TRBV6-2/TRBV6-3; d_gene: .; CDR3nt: TGTGCCAGCAGCCGAGGACACCCACTCTACAATGAGCAGTTCTTC; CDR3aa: CASSRGHPLYNEQFF
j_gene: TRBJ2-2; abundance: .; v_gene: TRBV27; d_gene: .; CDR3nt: TGTGCCAGCAGGGAGTTTACCGGGGAGCTGTTTTTT; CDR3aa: CASREFTGELFF
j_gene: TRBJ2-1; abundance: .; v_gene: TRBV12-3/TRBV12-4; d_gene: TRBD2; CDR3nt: TGTGCCAATCGACTAGCGGGAGGTGGTGAGCAGTTCTTC; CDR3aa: CANRLAGGGEQFF
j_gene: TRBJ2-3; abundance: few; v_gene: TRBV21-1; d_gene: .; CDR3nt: TGTGCCAGCAGCAAAGCGCTAACCAAGGGACTAGCGGGAGTAAGTTCGGGCGCAGATACGCAGTATTTT; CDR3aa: CASSKALTKGLAGVSSGADTQYF
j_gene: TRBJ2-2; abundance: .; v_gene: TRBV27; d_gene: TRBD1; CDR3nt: TGTGCCAGCAGTTGGGGACAGGTTGGCACCGGGGAGCTGTTTTTT; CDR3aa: CASSWGQVGTGELFF
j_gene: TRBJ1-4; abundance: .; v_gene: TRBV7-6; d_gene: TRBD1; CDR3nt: TGTGCCAGCAGCTTAGCCGGGACAGCCCAGGAAAAACTGTTTTTT; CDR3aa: CASSLAGTAQEKLFF
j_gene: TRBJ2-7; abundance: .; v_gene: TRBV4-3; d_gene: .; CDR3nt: TGCGCCAGCAGCCAGGGTCTCTACAGAGAGCAGTACTTC; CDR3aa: CASSQGLYREQYF
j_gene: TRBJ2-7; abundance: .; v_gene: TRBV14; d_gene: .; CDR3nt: TGTGCCAGCAGCCGCCGCGACAGCTTATCCTACGAGCAGTACTTC; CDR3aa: CASSRRDSLSYEQYF
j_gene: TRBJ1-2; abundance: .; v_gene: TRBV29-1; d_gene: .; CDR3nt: TGCAGCCAAGGGGATGGCTACACCTTC; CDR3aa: CSQGDGYTF
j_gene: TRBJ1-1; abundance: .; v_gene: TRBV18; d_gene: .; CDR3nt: TGTGCCAGCTCACCAGGCGCAGGGCAGAACACTGAAGCTTTCTTT; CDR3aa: CASSPGAGQNTEAFF
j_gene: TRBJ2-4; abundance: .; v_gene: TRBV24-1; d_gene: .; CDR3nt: TGTGCCACCAGTAAAAGGAGGGAACCACTAGCCAAAAACATTCAGTACTTC; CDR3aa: CATSKRREPLAKNIQYF
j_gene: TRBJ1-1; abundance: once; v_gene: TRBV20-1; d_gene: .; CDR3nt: TGCAGTGCTTCCCCTAACACTGAAGCTTTCTTT; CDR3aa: CSASPNTEAFF
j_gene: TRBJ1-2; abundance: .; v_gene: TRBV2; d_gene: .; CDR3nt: TGTGCCAGCAGTGAATATGTAGCTAACTATGGCTACACCTTC; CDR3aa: CASSEYVANYGYTF
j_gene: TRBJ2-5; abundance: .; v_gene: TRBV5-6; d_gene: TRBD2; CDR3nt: TGTGCCAGCAGCTCCTTGGTCGGTGTTAGCGGGACCCAAGAGACCCAGTACTTC; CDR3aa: CASSSLVGVSGTQETQYF
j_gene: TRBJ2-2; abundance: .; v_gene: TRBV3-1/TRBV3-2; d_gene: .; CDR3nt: TGTGCCAGCAGCCAACCACTAGTGACGAACGGGGAGCTGTTTTTT; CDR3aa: CASSQPLVTNGELFF
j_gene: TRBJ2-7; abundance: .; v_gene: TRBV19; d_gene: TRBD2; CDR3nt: TGTGCCAGTAGTAGCGGGAGGCTCGACGAGCAGTACTTC; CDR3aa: CASSSGRLDEQYF
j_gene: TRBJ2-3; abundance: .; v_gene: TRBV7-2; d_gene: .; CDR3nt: TGTGCCAGCAGCTTAGGTACAGGCCGCACAGATACGCAGTATTTT; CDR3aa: CASSLGTGRTDTQYF
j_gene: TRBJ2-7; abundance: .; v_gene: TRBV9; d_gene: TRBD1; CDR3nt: TGTGCCAGCAGCGATTCCGGGACAGGGATATACGAGCAGTACTTC; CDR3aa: CASSDSGTGIYEQYF
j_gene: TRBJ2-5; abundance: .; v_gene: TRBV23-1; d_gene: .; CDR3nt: TGCGCCAGCAGCCCCGCCGGGGGATGGTCACAAGAGACCCAGTACTTC; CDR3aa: CASSPAGGWSQETQYF
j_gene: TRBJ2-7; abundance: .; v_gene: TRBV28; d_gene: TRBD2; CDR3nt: TGTGCCAGCAGTTTACCTGGACTAGCGGGAGGGCACGAGCAGTACTTC; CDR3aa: CASSLPGLAGGHEQYF
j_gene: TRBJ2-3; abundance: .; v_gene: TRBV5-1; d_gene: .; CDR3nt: TGCGCCAGCAGCTCACAGGGGAGCGGGAGAGATACGCAGTATTTT; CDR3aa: CASSSQGSGRDTQYF
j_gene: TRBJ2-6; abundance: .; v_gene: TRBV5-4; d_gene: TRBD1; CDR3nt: TGTGCCAGCAGCTCCCTCGGACAGGGCGCTGGGGCCAACGTCCTGACTTTC; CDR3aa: CASSSLGQGAGANVLTF
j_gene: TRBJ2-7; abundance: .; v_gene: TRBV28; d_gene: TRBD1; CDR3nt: TGTGCCAGCAGCTCATCAGGGACAGGGGACGAGCAGTACTTC; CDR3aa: CASSSSGTGDEQYF
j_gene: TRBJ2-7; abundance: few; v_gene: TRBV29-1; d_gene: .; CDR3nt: TGCAGCGTCAAAGACGCTGGGGGGACCTACGAGCAGTACTTC; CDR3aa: CSVKDAGGTYEQYF